Shown below are 27 T cell receptor beta chains from a single sample sequenced in a study of T cell responses to AZD1222 COVID-19 vaccine. The method was immunoSEQ multiplex PCR; TCRdb's version includes in-frame clones alone and lacks a portion of them. The table has 99,000 or so clones, approximately 89% seen once. Sequencing was performed on peripheral blood, taken 28 days after the second dose of the MenACWY control vaccine. The receptor set was obtained from an adult who received the MenACWY meningococcal vaccine as a control.

The chain combines TRBV6-5 with TRBJ2-7; D possibly matches TRBD1 or TRBD2 (5 bases each). This CDR3 has 13 residues. Between the trimmed V and J ends, which lost 4 bases and 2 bases, there was a span of 9 bases. CDR1 is MNHEY and CDR2 is SVGAGI in the germline V gene. This CDR3 reads CASSSQGAYEQYF. CDR3 coding DNA: TGTGCCAGCAGTTCCCAGGGAGCCTACGAGCAGTACTTC.

The V gene is TRBV7-6, the J gene TRBJ2-2, with no clear D. Trimming shortened V by 2 bases and J by 5 bases, and 15 bases separated the two germline ends. CDR3 length: 16 residues. Looked up from germline, CDR1 is SGHVS and CDR2 is FNYEAQ. The CDR3 loop reads CASSLSPTPATGELFF. In DNA form, the CDR3 reads TGTGCCAGCAGCTTATCCCCGACCCCTGCGACCGGGGAGCTGTTTTTT.

In its sample, this clone was seen a few times. The V and J genes are TRBV28 and TRBJ1-2; D perhaps matches TRBD1 (6 bases). Germline loops: CDR1 MDHEN, CDR2 SYDVKM. V was clipped by 7 bases and J by 2 bases, with 11 bases between them. The CDR3 is made up of 13 amino acids. CDR3 nucleotide sequence: TGTGCCAGCACCCTGACAGGAAACTATGGCTACACCTTC. This gives the protein CASTLTGNYGYTF.

The V and J genes are TRBV10-3 and TRBJ2-1, with D perhaps matching TRBD1 or TRBD2 (6 bases each). Germline assignment: CDR1 ENHRY and CDR2 SYGVKD. Trimming took off 3 bases at V and 7 bases at J, with 16 bases between the two ends. The length of the CDR3 is 15 residues. CDR3 sequence reads: CAISDRGREGNEQFF. The CDR3 region has the DNA TGTGCCATCAGTGACCGGGGGCGCGAGGGGAATGAGCAGTTCTTC.

The chain joins TRBV4-2 to TRBJ1-2, with 9 bases identical to TRBD1. Germline V gives CDR1 LGHNA, CDR2 YNFKEQ. The length of the CDR3 is 16 residues. V lost 0 bases, J lost 0 bases, and 2 bases stayed unmatched. In DNA, the CDR3 is TGTGCCAGCAGCCAAGAGGGGACAGGGACTAACTATGGCTACACCTTC. Amino acids: CASSQEGTGTNYGYTF.

The chain uses TRBV3-1 (or the pseudogene TRBV3-2) and TRBJ1-3; a weak D match, TRBD1 (6 bases). Trimming removed 2 bases at V and 2 bases at J, with 10 bases between. This CDR3 has 15 amino acids. Germline CDR1 is LGHDT and CDR2 is YNNKEL (reference sequence). The DNA for the CDR3 is TGTGCCAGCAGCCAATACTCAGGGGCTGGAAACACCATATATTTT. Amino acids: CASSQYSGAGNTIYF.

The chain joins TRBV5-1 to TRBJ2-7, with no clear D. Trimming removed 2 bases from V and 0 bases from J, with 0 bases in between. The germline V gene encodes CDR1 SGHRS and CDR2 YFSETQ. CDR3 size: 11 residues. The CDR3 is CASSFSYEQYF. The CDR3 DNA is TGCGCCAGCAGCTTCTCCTACGAGCAGTACTTC.

This chain connects TRBV18 to TRBJ1-4; TRBD1 is a possible D gene (6 bases). From germline, CDR1 is KGHSH and CDR2 LQKENI. The CDR3 totals 15 residues. V lost 3 bases and J lost 5, with 13 bases in between. The CDR3 loop is CASSPRGGGNEKLFF. CDR3 DNA sequence: TGTGCCAGCTCACCCCGAGGGGGGGGGAATGAAAAACTGTTTTTT.

J is TRBJ2-7 and V is TRBV7-6; D perhaps matches TRBD1 (6 bases). V was cut by 1 base and J by 5 bases, with 12 bases left in between. This CDR3 comprises 14 residues. Germline CDR1 and CDR2: SGHVS and FNYEAQ. CDR3 residues: CASSLVTGSDEQYF. CDR3 nucleotide sequence: TGTGCCAGCAGCTTAGTTACAGGGAGTGACGAGCAGTACTTC.

The CDR3 nucleotides read TGTGCCAGCAGCCCCGGGACAACCAACTCCTACGAGCAGTACTTC. It encodes CASSPGTTNSYEQYF. V is TRBV11-2 and J is TRBJ2-7; D possibly corresponds to TRBD1 (6 bases). The CDR3 loop spans 15 amino acids. Germline lookup yields CDR1 SGHAT and CDR2 FQNNGV. V lost 5 bases and J lost 0, with 14 bases in between.

The chain recombines TRBV19 with TRBJ1-1; D gene unclear. CDR3 length: 10 amino acids. The V gene lost 5 bases and the J gene lost 4 bases, with 2 bases spanning the gap. Germline loops: CDR1 LNHDA, CDR2 SQIVND (reference sequence). The CDR3 region has the DNA TGTGCCAGTAGTGCCACTGAAGCTTTCTTT. It yields the protein CASSATEAFF.

The chain uses TRBV7-9 and TRBJ2-3; the match to TRBD2 covers 13 bases. CDR3 length equals 16 residues. Germline V gives CDR1 SEHNR, CDR2 FQNEAQ (reference sequence). The ends lost 4 bases at V and 2 bases at J; junction bases unmatched: 3. CDR3 DNA: TGTGCCAGCAGCTCAACTAGCGGGGGGGCCACAGATACGCAGTATTTT. Protein product: CASSSTSGGATDTQYF.

The chain links TRBV7-2 to TRBJ1-2, with D perhaps TRBD1 (6 bases). This CDR3 has 13 residues. Trimming removed 4 bases from V and 4 bases from J, with 10 bases in between. Germline CDR1 SGHTA, CDR2 FQGNSA. The CDR3 DNA reads TGTGCCAGCAGCTCCTCGGGGGCCTATGGCTACACCTTC. Its protein product is CASSSSGAYGYTF.

The gene calls are TRBV6-2 or TRBV6-3 and TRBJ1-6; 8 bases align to TRBD1. Per the germline V gene, CDR1 is MNHEY and CDR2 is SVGEGT. V was clipped by 0 bases and J by 6 bases; unmatched bases: 13. CDR3 length equals 19 residues. The CDR3, as DNA: TGTGCCAGCAGTTACTCAGGGTTCGGACAGGGAGTCGGTAATTCACCCCTCCACTTT. It specifies CASSYSGFGQGVGNSPLHF.

The V call is TRBV28, the J call TRBJ2-7; a weak D match, TRBD1 (5 bases). Germline V gene data show CDR1 as MDHEN and CDR2 as SYDVKM. The ends were cut back, 4 bases at V and 5 bases at J, with 18 bases in the middle. CDR3 length equals 15 residues. CDR3 sequence (DNA): TGTGCCAGCAGTTCTTTCGCACAGGCCAGAAACGAGCAGTACTTC. Protein sequence: CASSSFAQARNEQYF.

Concerning this clone: At one of its ends the junction is not consistent with the germline gene, which may arise from a read error. The chain is built from TRBV5-4 and TRBJ1-1; D possibly corresponds to TRBD1 (5 bases). There are 13 residues in the CDR3. The germline gives CDR1 SGHNT, CDR2 YYREEE (reference sequence). The CDR3 bases are TGTGCCAGCAGATTGGACATCAACACTGAAGCTTTCTTT. This sequence encodes CASRLDINTEAFF.

The chain carries TRBV2 and TRBJ2-3, with 14 bases fitting TRBD2. The CDR3 runs to 17 residues. The V gene end was trimmed by 1 base and the J gene end by 2 bases; junction bases not matched to a gene: 2. Germline CDR1 is SNHLY and CDR2 is FYNNEI. The chain's CDR3 is CASSEGTSGRLTDTQYF. The CDR3 DNA is TGTGCCAGCAGTGAAGGGACTAGCGGGAGGCTCACAGATACGCAGTATTTT. The complete variable domain, with remaining parts taken from reference TRBV2 and TRBJ2-3, reads EPEVTQTPSHQVTQMGQEVILRCVPISNHLYFYWYRQILGQKVEFLVSFYNNEISEKSEIFDDQFSVERPDGSNFTLKIRSTKLEDSAMYFCASSEGTSGRLTDTQYFGPGTRLTVL.

The chain has TRBV3-1 (or the pseudogene TRBV3-2) and TRBJ1-2, with D unclear. The CDR3 consists of 14 residues. Germline V gene data show CDR1 as LGHDT and CDR2 as YNNKEL (reference sequence). Trimming took 5 bases from V and 2 from J, leaving 12 bases between them. In DNA form, the CDR3 reads TGTGCCAGCAGCTCTCGATTGGAGAACTATGGCTACACCTTC. Amino acids: CASSSRLENYGYTF.

The chain has TRBV4-3 and TRBJ2-1, with TRBD1 as a possible D gene (6 bases). This CDR3 region has 14 residues. CDR1 and CDR2 from the germline V gene are LGHNA and YSLEER. V lost 4 bases to trimming and J lost 7 bases, with 14 bases between them. The CDR3 region has the DNA TGCGCCAGCAGCCCTGTAGGGGGATATAATGAGCAGTTCTTC. The encoded protein is CASSPVGGYNEQFF.

This chain uses TRBV28 with TRBJ2-7; 9 nucleotides align to TRBD1. The CDR3 is 15 residues long. The V gene end was trimmed by 4 bases and the J gene end by 3 bases; junction bases not matched to a gene: 7. In germline, CDR1 is MDHEN, CDR2 SYDVKM. The CDR3 coding sequence is TGTGCCAGCAGTTCCGGGACAGGGCGCCGCTACGAGCAGTACTTC. This sequence encodes CASSSGTGRRYEQYF.

This clone was observed a few times. The rearrangement links TRBV28 to TRBJ2-5; D gene uncertain. V was trimmed by 7 bases and J by 5 bases, leaving 23 bases between them. Germline CDR1 is MDHEN and CDR2 is SYDVKM. There are 16 residues in the CDR3. CDR3 residues: CASTSPSGPTPETQYF. The CDR3 region has the DNA TGTGCCAGCACGTCACCCTCGGGCCCCACTCCTGAGACCCAGTACTTC.

The rearrangement joins TRBV5-5 to TRBJ1-4, with TRBD1 as a possible D gene (6 bases). The CDR3 runs 19 residues. The V gene lost 4 bases and the J gene lost 4 bases, with 26 bases spanning the gap. CDR1 and CDR2 (germline): SGHKS, YYEKEE (reference sequence). CDR3 bases: TGTGCCAGCAGCCAGGACAGCTTCAGAGTTTTCTGGGATAATGAAAAACTGTTTTTT. Protein: CASSQDSFRVFWDNEKLFF. The complete variable domain, with remaining parts taken from reference TRBV5-5 and TRBJ1-4, reads DAGVTQSPTHLIKTRGQQVTLRCSPISGHKSVSWYQQVLGQGPQFIFQYYEKEERGRGNFPDRFSARQFPNYSSELNVNALLLGDSALYLCASSQDSFRVFWDNEKLFFGSGTQLSVL.

V gene TRBV15 combines with J gene TRBJ2-7, with D perhaps TRBD2 (6 bases). CDR3 size: 12 residues. The germline V and J ends were trimmed by 3 bases and 9 bases, with 12 bases remaining between them. CDR1 LNHNV and CDR2 YYDKDF come from the germline V gene (reference sequence). The CDR3 coding sequence is TGTGCCACCAGCAGGGGGCCGGGACTGCAGTACTTC. It encodes CATSRGPGLQYF.

This chain joins TRBV10-3 and TRBJ2-2; TRBD2 is a possible D gene (7 bases). This CDR3 is built from 16 residues. With 3 bases removed from V and 0 bases from J, the gap between germline ends came to 11 bases. Germline assignment: CDR1 ENHRY and CDR2 SYGVKD. This CDR3 reads CAISERGGSNTGELFF. The CDR3 DNA is TGTGCCATCAGTGAAAGGGGGGGTTCGAACACCGGGGAGCTGTTTTTT.

V gene TRBV12-3 or TRBV12-4 combines with J gene TRBJ1-1; TRBD1 aligns across 7 bases. CDR3 length equals 13 residues. Trimming removed 6 bases from V and 11 bases from J; junction bases left unmatched: 12. DNA for the CDR3: TGTGCCAGCAGCTACCGACAGGGAGACGGGGCTTTCTTT. Amino acid sequence: CASSYRQGDGAFF.

CDR3 protein: CASSSMVTSTAYEQYF. CDR3 DNA sequence: TGTGCCAGCAGCTCTATGGTGACTAGCACGGCCTACGAGCAGTACTTC. The chain combines TRBV13 with TRBJ2-7; TRBD2 matches at 7 bases. The CDR3 length is 16 residues. CDR1 is PRHDT, CDR2 FYEKMQ, per germline (reference sequence). V gave up 4 bases and J gave up 2 bases; unmatched junction bases: 11.

CDR3 protein: CASSLAGLREGALSEKLFF. For the CDR3, the DNA is TGTGCCAGCAGCTTAGCGGGTTTACGTGAGGGGGCTCTCAGTGAAAAACTGTTTTTT. The gene calls are TRBV7-8 and TRBJ1-4; 7 bases map to TRBD1. Germline CDR1 SGHVS, CDR2 FQNEAQ. The V segment lost 0 bases and the J segment 7 bases; nucleotides outside the gene matches: 17. The CDR3 extends over 19 amino acids.